This is a list of T cell receptor beta chains from one sample in a study of STAT3 mutations in large granular lymphocyte leukemia. Libraries were prepared by immunoSEQ multiplex PCR; TCRdb keeps only in-frame clonotypes and omits some of them. The table records about 6,700 clones, around 60% of them present only once. Specimen: peripheral blood mononuclear cells. The receptors come from a boy younger than 18 with T-cell large granular lymphocyte leukemia. Some clones in this sample may be carry-over from other donors' samples. The CDR3 runs from the conserved cysteine through the conserved F or W. A D gene is named only where the DNA matches it firmly. Size is omitted from some rows. Given values are once, few, many or a class for expanded clones.

d_gene: .; abundance: once; v_gene: TRBV7-9; j_gene: TRBJ2-1; CDR3aa: CASSLVRQNEQFF; CDR3nt: TGTGCCAGCAGCTTAGTACGCCAGAATGAGCAGTTCTTC
d_gene: .; abundance: .; v_gene: TRBV6-6; j_gene: TRBJ1-6; CDR3aa: CASGASIPSYNSPLHF; CDR3nt: TGTGCCAGTGGGGCCAGTATCCCCTCCTATAATTCACCCCTCCACTTT
d_gene: TRBD1; abundance: .; v_gene: TRBV29-1; j_gene: TRBJ1-2; CDR3aa: CSVRDSSNYGYTF; CDR3nt: TGCAGCGTCAGGGACAGCTCTAACTATGGCTACACCTTC
d_gene: .; abundance: .; v_gene: TRBV18; j_gene: TRBJ2-7; CDR3aa: CASSPRATNYEQYF; CDR3nt: TGTGCCAGCTCACCACGGGCCACAAACTACGAGCAGTACTTC
d_gene: .; abundance: .; v_gene: TRBV18; j_gene: TRBJ1-6; CDR3aa: CASSPGQFVSSYNSPLHF; CDR3nt: TGTGCCAGCTCACCAGGACAGTTTGTCAGCTCCTATAATTCACCCCTCCACTTT
d_gene: .; abundance: few; v_gene: TRBV5-1; j_gene: TRBJ2-7; CDR3aa: CASSAQGPTYEQYF; CDR3nt: TGCGCCAGCAGCGCCCAAGGCCCCACCTACGAGCAGTACTTC
d_gene: .; abundance: .; v_gene: TRBV10-3; j_gene: TRBJ1-6; CDR3aa: CAISESESGNFSPLHF; CDR3nt: TGTGCCATCAGTGAGTCGGAGTCAGGGAATTTTTCACCCCTCCACTTT
d_gene: .; abundance: few; v_gene: TRBV4-1; j_gene: TRBJ2-7; CDR3aa: CASSQDTSSSTYEQYF; CDR3nt: TGCGCCAGCAGCCAAGATACGTCTAGCTCGACCTACGAGCAGTACTTC
d_gene: .; abundance: few; v_gene: TRBV7-3; j_gene: TRBJ1-2; CDR3aa: CASSPDPTYGYTF; CDR3nt: TGTGCCAGCAGCCCGGACCCAACCTATGGCTACACCTTC
d_gene: .; abundance: once; v_gene: TRBV7-9; j_gene: TRBJ2-7; CDR3aa: CASSFIEGVEQYF; CDR3nt: TGTGCCAGCAGCTTTATTGAGGGGGTTGAGCAGTACTTC
d_gene: .; abundance: .; v_gene: TRBV5-4; j_gene: TRBJ2-3; CDR3aa: CASSLVADSAATQYF; CDR3nt: TGTGCCAGCAGCTTGGTTGCAGACTCCGCCGCCACGCAGTATTTT
d_gene: .; abundance: .; v_gene: TRBV29-1; j_gene: TRBJ2-3; CDR3aa: CSVTSITDTQYF; CDR3nt: TGCAGCGTGACGAGTATCACAGATACGCAGTATTTT
d_gene: .; abundance: .; v_gene: TRBV28; j_gene: TRBJ1-5; CDR3aa: CASSPPDRLFSNQPQHF; CDR3nt: TGTGCCAGCAGTCCTCCGGACAGACTCTTCAGCAATCAGCCCCAGCATTTT
d_gene: .; abundance: once; v_gene: TRBV14; j_gene: TRBJ2-3; CDR3aa: CASSQRTTPSTDTQYF; CDR3nt: TGTGCCAGCAGCCAGAGGACTACCCCTAGCACAGATACGCAGTATTTT
d_gene: .; abundance: .; v_gene: TRBV6-1; j_gene: TRBJ2-3; CDR3aa: CASSGLVDGADTQYF; CDR3nt: TGTGCCAGCAGTGGACTAGTAGATGGGGCAGATACGCAGTATTTT
d_gene: .; abundance: .; v_gene: TRBV29-1; j_gene: TRBJ2-7; CDR3aa: CSVADGTYEQYF; CDR3nt: TGCAGCGTGGCGGACGGGACCTACGAGCAGTACTTC
d_gene: TRBD1; abundance: few; v_gene: TRBV7-9; j_gene: TRBJ2-7; CDR3aa: CASSWGALLVGQGDNEQYF; CDR3nt: TGTGCCAGCAGCTGGGGAGCCCTTTTGGTTGGACAGGGGGACAACGAGCAGTACTTC
d_gene: .; abundance: .; v_gene: TRBV27; j_gene: TRBJ1-5; CDR3aa: CASSPTGGGNNQPQHF; CDR3nt: TGTGCCAGCTCCCCTACCGGAGGTGGTAACAATCAGCCCCAGCATTTT
d_gene: TRBD1; abundance: few; v_gene: TRBV6-5; j_gene: TRBJ2-7; CDR3aa: CASSRDRGYEQYF; CDR3nt: TGTGCCAGCAGTCGGGACAGGGGGTACGAGCAGTACTTC
d_gene: TRBD2; abundance: .; v_gene: TRBV6-6; j_gene: TRBJ2-7; CDR3aa: CASSYSTSGRYEQYF; CDR3nt: TGTGCCAGCAGTTACTCGACTAGCGGGAGGTACGAGCAGTACTTC
d_gene: TRBD2; abundance: .; v_gene: TRBV27; j_gene: TRBJ2-2; CDR3aa: CARTSGSHTGELFF; CDR3nt: TGTGCCAGAACTAGCGGGAGCCACACCGGGGAGCTGTTTTTT
d_gene: .; abundance: .; v_gene: TRBV6-1; j_gene: TRBJ2-7; CDR3aa: CASRDYEQYF; CDR3nt: TGTGCCAGCAGGGACTACGAGCAGTACTTC
d_gene: TRBD2; abundance: .; v_gene: TRBV6-4; j_gene: TRBJ2-1; CDR3aa: CASSDSSGGGHNEQFF; CDR3nt: TGTGCCAGCAGTGACTCTAGCGGGGGTGGCCACAATGAGCAGTTCTTC
d_gene: .; abundance: .; v_gene: TRBV10-3; j_gene: TRBJ2-5; CDR3aa: CAISESKETQYF; CDR3nt: TGTGCCATCAGTGAGTCGAAAGAGACCCAGTACTTC
d_gene: .; abundance: once; v_gene: TRBV27; j_gene: TRBJ1-2; CDR3aa: CASSSKGVGGRAFYGYTF; CDR3nt: TGTGCCAGCAGTTCGAAAGGTGTTGGGGGCAGGGCGTTCTATGGCTACACCTTC
d_gene: .; abundance: .; v_gene: TRBV5-8; j_gene: TRBJ1-4; CDR3aa: CASSLGTSTNEKLFF; CDR3nt: TGTGCCAGCAGCTTAGGGACCTCGACTAATGAAAAACTGTTTTTT
d_gene: .; abundance: few; v_gene: TRBV6-6; j_gene: TRBJ2-7; CDR3aa: CASSHGGRTYEQYF; CDR3nt: TGTGCCAGCAGCCACGGGGGAAGGACCTACGAGCAGTACTTC
d_gene: .; abundance: few; v_gene: TRBV5-4; j_gene: TRBJ2-7; CDR3aa: CASSSGEGGLYEQYF; CDR3nt: TGTGCCAGCAGCTCCGGTGAGGGGGGACTCTACGAGCAGTACTTC
d_gene: .; abundance: .; v_gene: TRBV4-3; j_gene: TRBJ1-6; CDR3aa: CASSQDPQLPPLHF; CDR3nt: TGCGCCAGCAGCCAAGATCCGCAACTACCGCCCCTCCACTTT
d_gene: .; abundance: .; v_gene: TRBV2; j_gene: TRBJ2-7; CDR3aa: CASRGTRSSYEQYF; CDR3nt: TGTGCCAGCAGGGGAACTAGAAGCTCCTACGAGCAGTACTTC
d_gene: TRBD2; abundance: once; v_gene: TRBV5-1; j_gene: TRBJ2-1; CDR3aa: CASSLRSGGINEQFF; CDR3nt: TGCGCCAGCAGCTTGCGAAGCGGGGGGATTAATGAGCAGTTCTTC
d_gene: .; abundance: once; v_gene: TRBV7-7; j_gene: TRBJ2-5; CDR3aa: CASSPGRTWKETQYF; CDR3nt: TGTGCCAGCAGCCCAGGAAGGACTTGGAAAGAGACCCAGTACTTC
d_gene: .; abundance: .; v_gene: TRBV9; j_gene: TRBJ2-7; CDR3aa: CASSVAVGVSYEQYF; CDR3nt: TGTGCCAGCAGCGTAGCTGTCGGGGTCTCCTACGAGCAGTACTTC
d_gene: .; abundance: .; v_gene: TRBV7-9; j_gene: TRBJ2-5; CDR3aa: CASSLVPRSQETQYF; CDR3nt: TGTGCCAGCAGCTTAGTTCCTAGATCCCAAGAGACCCAGTACTTC
d_gene: TRBD2; abundance: .; v_gene: TRBV6-6; j_gene: TRBJ2-7; CDR3aa: CASVFASGGSYEQYF; CDR3nt: TGTGCCAGCGTTTTTGCTAGCGGGGGGTCGTACGAGCAGTACTTC
d_gene: .; abundance: .; v_gene: TRBV15; j_gene: TRBJ1-1; CDR3aa: CATSRDALTRTEAFF; CDR3nt: TGTGCCACCAGCAGAGACGCCCTTACGAGGACTGAAGCTTTCTTT
d_gene: .; abundance: .; v_gene: TRBV2; j_gene: TRBJ2-7; CDR3aa: CASSEEGSYF; CDR3nt: TGTGCCAGCAGTGAGGAGGGTTCGTACTTC
d_gene: TRBD1; abundance: .; v_gene: TRBV29-1; j_gene: TRBJ1-5; CDR3aa: CSVQQGESNQPQHF; CDR3nt: TGCAGCGTGCAACAGGGGGAAAGCAATCAGCCCCAGCATTTT
d_gene: .; abundance: .; v_gene: TRBV7-2; j_gene: TRBJ2-1; CDR3aa: CASSLQGNEQFF; CDR3nt: TGTGCCAGCAGCTTACAGGGAAATGAGCAGTTCTTC
d_gene: .; abundance: .; v_gene: TRBV6-5; j_gene: TRBJ1-1; CDR3aa: CASSYEGRGTEAFF; CDR3nt: TGTGCCAGCAGTTACGAGGGACGGGGCACTGAAGCTTTCTTT
d_gene: .; abundance: once; v_gene: TRBV13; j_gene: TRBJ2-3; CDR3aa: CASSRRGGEDTQYF; CDR3nt: TGTGCCAGCAGCCGTAGGGGGGGCGAAGATACGCAGTATTTT
d_gene: TRBD2; abundance: .; v_gene: TRBV7-9; j_gene: TRBJ2-3; CDR3aa: CASSLVVAGADTQYF; CDR3nt: TGTGCCAGCAGCTTAGTGGTAGCGGGAGCCGATACGCAGTATTTT
d_gene: .; abundance: .; v_gene: TRBV9; j_gene: TRBJ2-1; CDR3aa: CASSETGTYNEQFF; CDR3nt: TGTGCCAGCAGCGAGACGGGAACCTACAATGAGCAGTTCTTC
d_gene: .; abundance: few; v_gene: TRBV6-1; j_gene: TRBJ2-5; CDR3aa: CASSPMGETQYF; CDR3nt: TGTGCCAGCAGCCCGATGGGGGAGACCCAGTACTTC
d_gene: .; abundance: .; v_gene: TRBV5-4; j_gene: TRBJ1-2; CDR3aa: CASSLTPTGWSLDGYTF; CDR3nt: TGTGCCAGCAGCTTGACCCCGACAGGTTGGTCTCTAGATGGCTACACCTTC
d_gene: .; abundance: .; v_gene: TRBV27; j_gene: TRBJ2-2; CDR3aa: CASSHGWTGELFF; CDR3nt: TGTGCCAGCAGTCACGGGTGGACCGGGGAGCTGTTTTTT
d_gene: TRBD1; abundance: .; v_gene: TRBV25-1; j_gene: TRBJ1-2; CDR3aa: CASRTGEYYGYTF; CDR3nt: TGTGCCAGCAGGACAGGGGAGTACTATGGCTACACCTTC
d_gene: .; abundance: .; v_gene: TRBV6-1; j_gene: TRBJ2-7; CDR3aa: CASILTGVTYEQYF; CDR3nt: TGTGCCAGCATCTTGACAGGTGTAACCTACGAGCAGTACTTC
d_gene: .; abundance: .; v_gene: TRBV10-3; j_gene: TRBJ2-7; CDR3aa: CATGGDRTYPSYEQYF; CDR3nt: TGTGCCACCGGGGGGGACAGGACTTACCCATCCTACGAGCAGTACTTC
d_gene: .; abundance: .; v_gene: TRBV14; j_gene: TRBJ2-1; CDR3aa: CASSLIGPYNEQFF; CDR3nt: TGTGCCAGCAGCCTTATTGGACCCTACAATGAGCAGTTCTTC